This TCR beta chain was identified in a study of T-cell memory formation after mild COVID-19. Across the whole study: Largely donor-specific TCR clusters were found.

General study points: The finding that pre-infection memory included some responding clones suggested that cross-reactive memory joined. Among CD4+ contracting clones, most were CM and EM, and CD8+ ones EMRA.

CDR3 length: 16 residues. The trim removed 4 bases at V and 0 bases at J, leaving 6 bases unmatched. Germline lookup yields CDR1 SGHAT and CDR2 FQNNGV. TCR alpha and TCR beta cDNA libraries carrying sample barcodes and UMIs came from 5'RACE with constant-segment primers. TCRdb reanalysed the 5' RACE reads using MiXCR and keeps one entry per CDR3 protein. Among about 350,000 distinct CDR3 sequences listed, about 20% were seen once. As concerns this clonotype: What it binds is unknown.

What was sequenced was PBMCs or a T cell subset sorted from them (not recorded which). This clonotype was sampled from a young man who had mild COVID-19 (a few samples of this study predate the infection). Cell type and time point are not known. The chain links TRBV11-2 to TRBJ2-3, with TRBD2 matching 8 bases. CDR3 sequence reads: CASSSLGGGSTDTQYF. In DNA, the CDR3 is TGTGCCAGCAGCTCCCTAGGCGGGGGGAGCACAGATACGCAGTATTTT.